This is a list of T cell receptor beta chains from one sample in a study of beta chain features in type 1 diabetes. Here immunoSEQ multiplex PCR was the method, and the copy in TCRdb shows in-frame clones only, minus some. The table records about 220,000 clones, 11% of them present only once. The source material was central memory CD4+ T cells from blood. The receptors shown here come from a man between 18 and 35 years old in good health. CDR3s include the opening cysteine and the closing phenylalanine or tryptophan. The order of the fields is clone size, CDR3 length, V gene, D gene, J gene, CDR3 protein, CDR3 DNA. D genes are given only for firm matches. The listing skips clone size in some rows; elsewhere it reads once, few, many or a size class.

>few|16|TRBV7-9|TRBD2|TRBJ2-7
CASSLVAGDGSYEQYF
TGTGCCAGCAGCTTAGTGGCGGGAGACGGGTCCTACGAGCAGTACTTC
>NA|12|TRBV6-1|NA|TRBJ2-1
CASSTLLGEQFF
TGTGCCAGCAGTACCTTGTTGGGCGAGCAGTTCTTC
>few|18|TRBV15|TRBD1|TRBJ2-4
CATSGEMDRGDAKNIQYF
TGTGCCACCAGCGGAGAAATGGACAGGGGCGACGCCAAAAACATTCAGTACTTC
>NA|16|TRBV7-2|TRBD2|TRBJ2-7
CASSLDTSGVSYEQYF
TGTGCCAGCAGCTTGGACACTAGCGGGGTTTCCTACGAGCAGTACTTC
>few|13|TRBV7-2|NA|TRBJ1-1
CASSPSLATEAFF
TGTGCCAGCAGCCCTAGTTTAGCCACTGAAGCTTTCTTT
>NA|15|TRBV5-6|TRBD1|TRBJ2-1
CASSWGQGAYNEQFF
TGTGCCAGCAGCTGGGGACAGGGGGCTTACAATGAGCAGTTCTTC
>many|14|TRBV5-4|NA|TRBJ2-1
CASSLVEVYNEQFF
TGTGCCAGCAGCTTGGTTGAAGTTTACAATGAGCAGTTCTTC
>few|14|TRBV5-1|TRBD1|TRBJ2-7
CASSLGQGAYEQYF
TGCGCCAGCAGCCTGGGACAGGGGGCCTACGAGCAGTACTTC
>NA|13|TRBV9|NA|TRBJ1-1
CASSPISGQEAFF
TGTGCCAGCAGCCCGATATCCGGACAGGAAGCTTTCTTT
>many|13|TRBV30|NA|TRBJ2-1
CACDRSSYNEQFF
TGTGCCTGCGACCGGAGCTCCTACAATGAGCAGTTCTTC
>many|16|TRBV4-2|TRBD2|TRBJ2-1
CASSPLGTSGTNEQFF
TGTGCCAGCAGCCCCCTGGGGACTAGTGGCACCAATGAGCAGTTCTTC
>NA|15|TRBV28|NA|TRBJ2-2
CASSLFTANTGELFF
TGTGCCAGCAGTTTATTTACGGCGAACACCGGGGAGCTGTTTTTT
>many|12|TRBV2|NA|TRBJ2-3
CASLALTDTQYF
TGTGCCAGTTTAGCGCTCACAGATACGCAGTATTTT
>few|15|TRBV9|TRBD2|TRBJ2-7
CASSFGLAGSYEQYF
TGTGCCAGCAGCTTCGGACTAGCGGGGTCCTACGAGCAGTACTTC
>NA|16|TRBV19|NA|TRBJ2-7
CASSNIGGGTHYEQYF
TGTGCCAGTAGTAATATCGGCGGCGGAACCCACTACGAGCAGTACTTC
>few|12|TRBV5-4|NA|TRBJ2-3
CASSSYPDTQYF
TGTGCCAGCAGCTCCTACCCAGATACGCAGTATTTT
>few|15|TRBV2|TRBD1|TRBJ2-1
CASSTMGQINNEQFF
TGTGCCAGCAGCACCATGGGACAGATTAACAATGAGCAGTTCTTC
>many|16|TRBV7-3|TRBD2|TRBJ2-3
CASSTGLAGLTDTQYF
TGTGCCAGCAGCACCGGACTAGCGGGACTCACAGATACGCAGTATTTT
>NA|12|TRBV30|NA|TRBJ1-1
CASKRANTEAFF
TGTGCCTCGAAAAGGGCGAACACTGAAGCTTTCTTT
>NA|15|TRBV30|NA|TRBJ2-5
CAWSAPTGLGETQYF
TGTGCCTGGAGTGCACCAACAGGGCTGGGGGAGACCCAGTACTTC
>NA|15|TRBV30|TRBD1|TRBJ1-4
CAWSLRTGSNEKLFF
TGTGCCTGGAGTCTGCGGACAGGCTCTAATGAAAAACTGTTTTTT
>many|12|TRBV29-1|NA|TRBJ2-7
CSAKQGNYEQYF
TGCAGCGCCAAACAGGGTAACTACGAGCAGTACTTC
>NA|16|TRBV5-6|TRBD2|TRBJ2-1
CASSALAGVPYNEQFF
TGTGCCAGCAGCGCCTTAGCGGGAGTTCCCTACAATGAGCAGTTCTTC
>few|15|TRBV4-3|NA|TRBJ2-7
CASSQDASGWYEQYF
TGCGCCAGCAGCCAAGATGCCAGCGGGTGGTACGAGCAGTACTTC
>few|13|TRBV30|NA|TRBJ2-7
CAWSVLGGYEQYF
TGTGCCTGGAGTGTACTAGGAGGGTACGAGCAGTACTTC
>few|15|TRBV30|NA|TRBJ1-2
CAWSLLRGANYGYTF
TGTGCCTGGAGTTTATTACGGGGGGCCAACTATGGCTACACCTTC
>NA|15|TRBV25-1|TRBD2|TRBJ2-1
CASTDAGGGDNEQFF
TGTGCCAGCACCGATGCGGGGGGAGGAGACAATGAGCAGTTCTTC
>NA|13|TRBV5-1|NA|TRBJ1-2
CASSLNQGLGYTF
TGCGCCAGCAGCTTGAATCAGGGGCTTGGCTACACCTTC
>few|13|TRBV30|NA|TRBJ1-1
CAWSGGGSTEAFF
TGTGCCTGGAGTGGAGGTGGGAGCACTGAAGCTTTCTTT
>few|13|TRBV11-3|NA|TRBJ2-1
CASSLGRNNEQFF
TGTGCCAGCAGCTTAGGGAGGAACAATGAGCAGTTCTTC
>NA|15|TRBV2|NA|TRBJ2-1
CASSEVRSSYNEQFF
TGTGCCAGCAGTGAAGTAAGGAGCTCCTACAATGAGCAGTTCTTC